Shown below are 6 T cell receptor beta chains from a single sample sequenced in a study of CD8+ T cells in alopecia areata. Treatment reported: oral pan-JAK inhibitor, 5-10 mg twice daily. Reverse transcription of extracted RNA yielded cDNA, which provided the sequencing template. Using immunoSEQ multiplex PCR, the repertoire was profiled, and TCRdb retains in-frame clones only, with some absent. The data contain about 76,000 clones, 29% of them seen just once; the ten biggest clones take up 15%. Sequencing used CD8+ T cells sorted from blood, obtained at week 4, from a patient treated with tofacitinib. The receptor source for this set is a human donor with alopecia areata.

This clone was detected only a few times. The V and J genes are TRBV5-6 and TRBJ2-1; D gene unclear. Germline loops: CDR1 SGHDT, CDR2 YYEEEE. CDR3 length: 14 amino acids. V lost 0 bases to trimming and J lost 3 bases, with 7 bases between them. Here the CDR3 reads CASSLVSNYNEQFF. The CDR3 DNA reads as TGTGCCAGCAGCTTGGTGTCTAACTACAATGAGCAGTTCTTC.

This chain connects TRBV7-2 to TRBJ2-2; the match to TRBD1 covers 8 bases. Germline CDR1 reads SGHTA; CDR2 reads FQGNSA. This CDR3 spans 18 amino acids. Trimming took 5 bases from V and 3 from J; bases not matched to a gene: 14. Here the CDR3 DNA reads TGTGCCAGCAGCGCAGGCTGGGGACAGGTCGGGGACACCGGGGAGCTGTTTTTT. Protein product: CASSAGWGQVGDTGELFF.

This clone has just a few counts. The chain is built from TRBV7-9 and TRBJ2-5; TRBD2 matches at 7 bases. V shed 4 bases and J 4 bases; nucleotides not matched to a gene: 18. CDR1 and CDR2 (germline): SEHNR, FQNEAQ (reference sequence). This CDR3 is built from 18 residues. CDR3 residues: CASSSSTGPAGAGETQYF. The CDR3 nucleotides are TGTGCCAGCAGCTCTAGCACGGGACCCGCGGGAGCGGGAGAGACCCAGTACTTC.

The V gene is TRBV9, the J gene TRBJ2-5; a possible D gene is TRBD1 (5 bases). The DNA end is more similar to TRBJ2-7, so the J call may be wrong. CDR1 is SGDLS and CDR2 is YYNGEE in the germline V gene. The CDR3 runs to 15 residues. CDR3 bases: TGTGCCAGCAGCCGAACTCCAGGGATACCCTACGAGCAGTACTTC. Its translation is CASSRTPGIPYEQYF.

The CDR3 sequence is CASSFGATSTDTQYF. DNA of the CDR3: TGTGCCAGCAGTTTCGGCGCGACTAGCACAGATACGCAGTATTTT. The chain combines TRBV27 with TRBJ2-3; D not certain. The CDR3 runs 15 residues. V lost 3 bases and J lost 0, with 10 bases in between. Germline V gene sequence: CDR1 MNHEY, CDR2 SMNVEV (reference sequence).

The chain joins TRBV29-1 to TRBJ2-7, with 9 bases that match TRBD2. Unmatched junction bases numbered 2, after V lost 6 bases and J lost 2 bases. The germline V gene encodes CDR1 SQVTM and CDR2 ANQGSEA. The CDR3 extends over 12 amino acids. The CDR3 DNA sequence: TGCAGCGTCTTAGCGGGAGCCTACGAGCAGTACTTC. This translates into CSVLAGAYEQYF.